This entry describes one TCR beta chain. Its specificity is unknown. The junction departs from germline at one end; a sequencing error may be responsible. These data are taken from a study of tumor-infiltrating lymphocytes in primary liver carcinoma. From 500 ng of total RNA, TCR beta-specific cDNA was reverse-transcribed using a constant-region primer. Nested multiplex PCR, run for three rounds with slightly modified ARM-PCR, yielded TCR beta libraries. Rounds one and two of PCR, each of 10 to 11 cycles, were primed with TRBV1-TRBV30 forward primers and a C-beta reverse primer. TCRdb recomputed calls from the multiplex PCR reads with MiXCR, one row per CDR3 protein. Of some 110,000 distinct CDR3 sequences in the sample, 55% to 75% were seen once. CDR3 size: 13 residues. The germline V gene encodes CDR1 SGHRS and CDR2 YFSETQ. Points from the study as a whole: Top-250-clone fractions were significantly higher in tumors than in blood (p = 0.039). Only around 7.5-25% of top clones occurred in all five tumor regions.

Investigators took RNA and DNA out together from about 20-30 mg of unsorted bulk tissue. Primary liver carcinomas in the patients were surgically resected. Each sampled tumor had five separate regions taken from it. J is TRBJ2-2 and V is TRBV5-1; D is unresolved. Sequencing used liver tumor tissue from sampling region 3. Stated subset: tumor region T3, left-lateral pole. The source of this sequence is a woman aged 55-70 years with primary liver carcinoma and hepatitis B virus infection. The CDR3 DNA follows: TGCGCCAGCAACGTGGGGAACATCGGGGAGCTGTTTTTT. Its protein is CASNVGNIGELFF.